This T cell receptor (beta chain) is from a study of beta chain features in type 1 diabetes. Study conclusions and caveats: Individuals with type 1 diabetes displayed fewer insertions and more deletions at VDJ junctions.

Every isolated RNA sample was fully reverse transcribed, so sequencing captured expressed TCRB transcripts. Repertoires were generated with immunoSEQ multiplex PCR, while TCRdb's copy carries only in-frame clones and drops some. The sample carries some 44,000 clones, about 51% recorded once. On this clone: The antigen is not known.

This TCR was recovered from a young woman in good health. The sample was Tregs from blood.

The CDR3 sequence is CASSRQIINTEAFF. Here the CDR3 DNA reads TGTGCCAGCAGCCGACAGATTATTAACACTGAAGCTTTCTTT. The chain recombines TRBV7-2 with TRBJ1-1; perhaps TRBD1 as D (5 bases). The CDR3 contains 14 residues. Looked up from germline, CDR1 is SGHTA and CDR2 is FQGNSA. V was pared by 5 bases and J by 2 bases, with 12 bases between.